A selection of T cell receptor beta chains follows, all from one sample in a study of T cells in Graves' hyperthyroidism and ophthalmopathy. TCRdb redid the calling of the multiplex PCR reads with MiXCR, one entry per CDR3 protein. The sample holds roughly 500,000 distinct CDR3 sequences, around 15% seen once. Sequencing used blood. These receptors originate from a woman in her twenties or thirties with Graves' ophthalmopathy. Both conserved end residues are part of each CDR3. D genes are given only for firm matches. Clone size, where shown, is once, few, many, or a class for clones that have expanded.

size: .; D: .; length: 12; V: TRBV19; J: TRBJ1-5; CDR3: CAIRGPNQPQHF; DNA: TGTGCCATCCGCGGGCCCAATCAGCCCCAGCATTTT
size: few; D: TRBD2; length: 14; V: TRBV7-3; J: TRBJ2-7; CDR3: CASSPGTSGSEQYF; DNA: TGTGCCAGCAGCCCGGGGACTAGCGGGAGCGAGCAGTACTTC
size: .; D: .; length: 13; V: TRBV7-8; J: TRBJ2-7; CDR3: CASSLNTGREQYF; DNA: TGTGCCAGCAGCTTAAATACAGGGAGGGAGCAGTACTTC
size: many; D: .; length: 14; V: TRBV11-2; J: TRBJ1-2; CDR3: CASSLSTEGNGYTF; DNA: TGTGCCAGCAGCTTATCGACAGAAGGGAATGGCTACACCTTC
size: many; D: .; length: 17; V: TRBV4-3; J: TRBJ2-7; CDR3: CASSQDRGMTSSYEQYF; DNA: TGCGCCAGCAGCCAAGATCGAGGGATGACTAGCTCCTACGAGCAGTACTTC
size: .; D: .; length: 13; V: TRBV27; J: TRBJ1-2; CDR3: CASSLNEFYGYTF; DNA: TGTGCCAGCAGTTTGAATGAGTTTTATGGCTACACCTTC
size: many; D: TRBD2; length: 18; V: TRBV7-2; J: TRBJ2-3; CDR3: CASSHSFSGSWGTDTQYF; DNA: TGTGCCAGCAGCCATTCCTTTAGCGGGAGTTGGGGCACAGATACGCAGTATTTT
size: few; D: .; length: 14; V: TRBV15; J: TRBJ2-5; CDR3: CATSPGTLQETQYF; DNA: TGTGCCACCAGTCCGGGCACCCTCCAAGAGACCCAGTACTTC
size: .; D: .; length: 13; V: TRBV4-1; J: TRBJ2-7; CDR3: CASSQGEDYEQYF; DNA: TGCGCCAGCAGCCAAGGGGAGGACTACGAGCAGTACTTC
size: medium-sized; D: TRBD2; length: 16; V: TRBV5-1; J: TRBJ2-7; CDR3: CASSLFGTSSVYEQYF; DNA: TGCGCCAGCAGCCTTTTTGGGACTAGCTCGGTCTACGAGCAGTACTTC
size: .; D: TRBD1; length: 13; V: TRBV7-8; J: TRBJ2-5; CDR3: CASSTAGGETQYF; DNA: TGTGCCAGCAGCACCGCAGGGGGAGAGACCCAGTACTTC
size: .; D: .; length: 15; V: TRBV28; J: TRBJ1-4; CDR3: CASSFLPGREEKLFF; DNA: TGTGCCAGCAGTTTCCTACCAGGCCGCGAGGAAAAACTGTTTTTT
size: many; D: TRBD1; length: 16; V: TRBV12-3/TRBV12-4; J: TRBJ1-2; CDR3: CASSFGTGAASRGYTF; DNA: TGTGCCAGCAGTTTCGGGACAGGGGCCGCCTCACGCGGCTACACCTTC
size: .; D: .; length: 14; V: TRBV5-1; J: TRBJ1-1; CDR3: CASSLGQTYTEAFF; DNA: TGCGCCAGCAGCTTGGGACAGACCTACACTGAAGCTTTCTTT
size: few; D: TRBD1; length: 16; V: TRBV10-3; J: TRBJ1-2; CDR3: CAISEPSGTENYGYTF; DNA: TGTGCCATCAGTGAGCCTAGCGGGACAGAAAACTATGGCTACACCTTC
size: .; D: .; length: 16; V: TRBV7-2; J: TRBJ2-1; CDR3: CASSFMPRPYSYEQFF; DNA: TGTGCCAGCAGCTTCATGCCGAGGCCCTACTCCTACGAGCAGTTCTTC
size: many; D: .; length: 15; V: TRBV5-1; J: TRBJ1-5; CDR3: CASSLAGNRNQPQHF; DNA: TGCGCCAGCAGCTTGGCAGGAAATCGCAATCAGCCCCAGCATTTT
size: .; D: .; length: 13; V: TRBV20-1; J: TRBJ2-5; CDR3: CSAIEQGGETQYF; DNA: TGCAGTGCTATAGAGCAGGGAGGAGAGACCCAGTACTTC
size: many; D: .; length: 14; V: TRBV7-6; J: TRBJ1-3; CDR3: CASSLGGFGNTIYF; DNA: TGTGCCAGCAGCTTAGGGGGTTTTGGAAACACCATATATTTT
size: .; D: TRBD1; length: 15; V: TRBV19; J: TRBJ1-2; CDR3: CASSQFDRESKGYAF; DNA: TGTGCCAGTAGTCAATTCGACAGGGAATCAAAAGGCTACGCCTTC
size: many; D: .; length: 14; V: TRBV5-1; J: TRBJ1-2; CDR3: CASSRQSAPDGYTF; DNA: TGCGCCAGCAGCCGACAGTCCGCCCCCGATGGCTACACCTTC
size: .; D: .; length: 16; V: TRBV20-1; J: TRBJ2-1; CDR3: CSASPLGGVSYNEQFF; DNA: TGCAGTGCTAGCCCCCTCGGTGGCGTCTCCTACAATGAGCAGTTCTTC
size: .; D: .; length: 13; V: TRBV6-1; J: TRBJ1-5; CDR3: CASRGSGYQPQHF; DNA: TGTGCCAGCAGAGGGTCAGGGTATCAGCCCCAGCATTTT
size: .; D: .; length: 13; V: TRBV28; J: TRBJ2-5; CDR3: CASSARMGETQYF; DNA: TGTGCCAGCAGTGCCCGGATGGGAGAGACCCAGTACTTC
size: many; D: .; length: 14; V: TRBV28; J: TRBJ2-5; CDR3: CASTRGGTQETQYF; DNA: TGTGCCAGCACTAGAGGCGGGACCCAAGAGACCCAGTACTTC
size: many; D: TRBD1; length: 14; V: TRBV13; J: TRBJ1-2; CDR3: CASSLGQGRTSYTF; DNA: TGTGCCAGCAGCTTGGGACAGGGAAGAACGAGCTACACCTTC
size: .; D: .; length: 13; V: TRBV19; J: TRBJ1-2; CDR3: CASRPRGGYGYTF; DNA: TGTGCCAGTCGGCCCCGGGGCGGGTATGGCTACACCTTC